The 7 T cell receptor beta chains listed next were all sequenced from one sample in a study of T cell repertoires in cytomegalovirus infection. TCRdb redid the calling of the reads with MiXCR, one entry per CDR3 protein. The sample lists some 230,000 distinct CDR3 sequences; roughly 20% were seen once. Specimen: CD8+ T cells from PBMCs. The receptors originated from a human donor in good health (CMV status not recorded). Some clones in this sample may be carry-over from other donors' samples.

The J gene is TRBJ2-2, the V gene TRBV3-1, with D unresolved. Germline CDR1 LGHDT, CDR2 YNNKEL (reference sequence). The CDR3 is 17 residues long. V was clipped by 0 bases and J by 2 bases, with 13 bases between them. The CDR3 nucleotides read TGTGCCAGCAGCCAAGACCATCCCATCACAAACACCGGGGAGCTGTTTTTT. Its translation is CASSQDHPITNTGELFF.

The table lists this clonotype with a few counts. The CDR3 region has the DNA TGTGCCAGCAGTGATCCAGGGACTAGCGGGATTAGCTCCTACAATGAGCAGTTCTTC. This encodes CASSDPGTSGISSYNEQFF. The chain recombines TRBV2 with TRBJ2-1, with 13 bases matching TRBD2. V lost 3 bases to trimming and J lost 0 bases; unmatched junction nucleotides: 8. The CDR3 length is 19 residues. Germline CDR1 reads SNHLY; CDR2 reads FYNNEI.

This clonotype has a handful of counts. V gene TRBV5-4 combines with J gene TRBJ2-3, with D perhaps matching TRBD1 (6 bases). The CDR3 covers 18 residues. CDR1 and CDR2 from the germline V gene are SGHNT and YYREEE (reference sequence). Trimming stripped 4 bases from V and 1 base from J, with 22 bases between. CDR3 residues: CASSPEGQNYPRTDTQYF. The CDR3, as DNA: TGTGCCAGCAGCCCAGAAGGACAGAACTACCCGCGCACAGATACGCAGTATTTT.

This clonotype was observed a handful of times. V is TRBV7-8 and J is TRBJ1-3; D is uncertain. The CDR3 loop spans 15 amino acids. Germline V CDR1 and CDR2: SGHVS, FQNEAQ. Trimming left V 5 bases short and J 0 bases short, with 11 bases between. In DNA form, the CDR3 reads TGTGCCAGCAGCCGTGAATGGGGCTCTGGAAACACCATATATTTT. This encodes CASSREWGSGNTIYF.

The genes are TRBV7-3 and TRBJ1-1; D is perhaps TRBD1 (6 bases). The V and J ends lost 1 base and 7 bases respectively, with 16 bases between them. The CDR3 totals 15 residues. CDR1 and CDR2 from the germline V gene are SGHTA and FQGTGA. Written as DNA, the CDR3 is TGTGCCAGCAGCTTAAAGGGCAGGCCCAGGGGTGAAGCTTTCTTT. Protein: CASSLKGRPRGEAFF.

The chain carries TRBV27 and TRBJ1-1; D unclear. V gave up 11 bases and J gave up 4 bases, with 20 bases separating them. The germline CDR1 and CDR2 sequences are MNHEY and SMNVEV (reference sequence). The CDR3 length is 14 residues. The CDR3 DNA follows: TGTGCCGCCAGCAAGGATGAGGGCGCCACTGAAGCTTTCTTT. Translation gives CAASKDEGATEAFF.

For the CDR3, the DNA is TGTGCCGGAACTAGCGTCGGCGGGGAGCTGTTTTTT. Amino acids: CAGTSVGGELFF. The chain links TRBV19 to TRBJ2-2; 7 bases are a match to TRBD2. The CDR3 spans 12 residues. The ends lost 11 bases at V and 7 bases at J; junction bases unmatched: 7. Germline CDR1 reads LNHDA; CDR2 reads SQIVND (reference sequence).